This TCR beta chain was sequenced for a study of post-analysis software for immune sequencing data. Study details: Both relapsing-remitting and secondary progressive multiple sclerosis featured among the disease courses, as did progressive-relapsing multiple sclerosis. Study observations and caveats: When the samples were clustered directly with F measure, those that had been prepared in the same batch showed strong co-clustering. A few TRBV segments were significantly more frequent in patients than in controls. TRBV5-6, TRBV5-1 and TRBV20-1 were among these segments. When compared against controls, multiple sclerosis patients showed significantly lower normalized Chao1 diversity.

Sequencing libraries made from TCR beta cDNA carried unique molecular identifiers. There were roughly 1 to 11 million T cells, and about 540,000 cDNA molecules came from them. One entry per CDR3 protein results from TCRdb running MiXCR on the PCR reads. This table has 800,000 to 950,000 distinct CDR3 sequences, roughly 58% appearing once. This clonotype was seen more than once but under ten times. Its specificity is unknown. This may stem from a read error, because a much larger clone lies one nucleotide away. This CDR3 has 12 amino acids. CDR1 SQVTM and CDR2 ANQGSEA come from the germline V gene. V gave up 2 bases and J gave up 11 bases; unmatched junction bases: 8.

The genes are TRBV29-1 and TRBJ2-5; TRBD2 matches 7 bases. Specimen: blood. This receptor was taken from a girl aged 5-17 years with multiple sclerosis. The CDR3 reads CSVESGTAEQYF. CDR3 coding DNA: TGCAGCGTTGAAAGCGGGACGGCTGAGCAGTACTTC.